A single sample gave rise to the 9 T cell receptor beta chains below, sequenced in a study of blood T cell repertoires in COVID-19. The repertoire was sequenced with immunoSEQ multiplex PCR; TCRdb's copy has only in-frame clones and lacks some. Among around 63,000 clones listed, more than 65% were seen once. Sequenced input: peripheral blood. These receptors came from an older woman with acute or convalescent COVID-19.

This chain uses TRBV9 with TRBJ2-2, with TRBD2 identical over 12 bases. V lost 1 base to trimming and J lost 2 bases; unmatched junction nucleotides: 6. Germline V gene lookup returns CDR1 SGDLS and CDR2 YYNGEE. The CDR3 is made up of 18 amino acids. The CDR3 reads CASSVKSSGGANTGELFF. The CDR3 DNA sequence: TGTGCCAGCAGCGTAAAGTCTAGCGGGGGGGCAAACACCGGGGAGCTGTTTTTT. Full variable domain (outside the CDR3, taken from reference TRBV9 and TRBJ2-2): DSGVTQTPKHLITATGQRVTLRCSPRSGDLSVYWYQQSLDQGLQFLIQYYNGEERAKGNILERFSAQQFPDLHSELNLSSLELGDSALYFCASSVKSSGGANTGELFFGEGSRLTVL.

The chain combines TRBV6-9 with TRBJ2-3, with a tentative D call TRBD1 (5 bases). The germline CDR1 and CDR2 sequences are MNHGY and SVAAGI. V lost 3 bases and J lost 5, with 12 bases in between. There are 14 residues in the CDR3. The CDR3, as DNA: TGTGCCAGCAGTTACGGCAGGGTTATAGATACGCAGTATTTT. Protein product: CASSYGRVIDTQYF.

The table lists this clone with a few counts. This CDR3 reads CATSDPTLPAGGTGELFF. The CDR3 nucleotides are TGTGCCACCAGTGATCCTACCTTGCCAGCGGGGGGGACCGGGGAGCTGTTTTTT. The rearrangement joins TRBV24-1 to TRBJ2-2; 10 bases are a match to TRBD2. Germline CDR1 KGHDR, CDR2 SFDVKD. The CDR3 is 18 residues long. Trimming removed 3 bases from V and 5 bases from J; junction bases left unmatched: 11.

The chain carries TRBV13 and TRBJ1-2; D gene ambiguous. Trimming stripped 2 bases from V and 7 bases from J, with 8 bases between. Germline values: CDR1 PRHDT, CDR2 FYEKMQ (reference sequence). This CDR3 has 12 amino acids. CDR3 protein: CASSLQAGGYTF. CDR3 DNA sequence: TGTGCCAGCAGCTTACAAGCGGGTGGCTACACCTTC. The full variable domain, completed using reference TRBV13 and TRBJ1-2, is AAGVIQSPRHLIKEKRETATLKCYPIPRHDTVYWYQQGPGQDPQFLISFYEKMQSDKGSIPDRFSAQQFSDYHSELNMSSLELGDSALYFCASSLQAGGYTFGSGTRLTVV.

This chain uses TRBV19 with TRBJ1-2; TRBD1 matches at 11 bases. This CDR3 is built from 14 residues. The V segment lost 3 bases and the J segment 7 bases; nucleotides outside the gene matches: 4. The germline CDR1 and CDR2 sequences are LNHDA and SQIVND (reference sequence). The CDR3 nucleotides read TGTGCCAGTAGTATCTTTGGGACAGGGGGTGGCTACACCTTC. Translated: CASSIFGTGGGYTF.

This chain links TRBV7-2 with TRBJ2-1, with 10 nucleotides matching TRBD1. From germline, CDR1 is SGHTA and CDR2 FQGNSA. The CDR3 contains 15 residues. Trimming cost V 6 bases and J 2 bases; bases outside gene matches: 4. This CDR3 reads CASSRDRGTYNEQFF. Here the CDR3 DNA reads TGTGCCAGCAGTCGGGACAGGGGTACCTACAATGAGCAGTTCTTC. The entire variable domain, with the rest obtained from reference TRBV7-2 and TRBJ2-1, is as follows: GAGVSQSPSNKVTEKGKDVELRCDPISGHTALYWYRQSLGQGLEFLIYFQGNSAPDKSGLPSDRFSAERTGGSVSTLTIQRTQQEDSAVYLCASSRDRGTYNEQFFGPGTRLTVL.

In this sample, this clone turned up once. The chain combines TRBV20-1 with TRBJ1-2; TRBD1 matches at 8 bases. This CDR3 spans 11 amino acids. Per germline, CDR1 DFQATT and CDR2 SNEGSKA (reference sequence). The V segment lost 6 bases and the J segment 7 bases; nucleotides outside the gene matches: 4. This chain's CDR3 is CSATTGAGYTF. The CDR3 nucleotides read TGCAGTGCCACGACAGGGGCTGGCTACACCTTC.

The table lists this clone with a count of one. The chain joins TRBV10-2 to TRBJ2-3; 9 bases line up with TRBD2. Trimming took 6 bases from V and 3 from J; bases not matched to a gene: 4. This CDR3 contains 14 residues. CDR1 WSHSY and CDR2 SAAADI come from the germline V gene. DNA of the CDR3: TGCGCCAGCAGGGGGACTAGCCGTACAGATACGCAGTATTTT. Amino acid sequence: CASRGTSRTDTQYF.

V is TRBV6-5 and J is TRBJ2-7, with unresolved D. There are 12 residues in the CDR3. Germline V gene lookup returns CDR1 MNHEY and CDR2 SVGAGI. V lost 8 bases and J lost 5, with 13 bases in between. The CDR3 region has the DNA TGTGCCAGCTACTCACAGTACGACGAGCAGTACTTC. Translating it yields CASYSQYDEQYF.